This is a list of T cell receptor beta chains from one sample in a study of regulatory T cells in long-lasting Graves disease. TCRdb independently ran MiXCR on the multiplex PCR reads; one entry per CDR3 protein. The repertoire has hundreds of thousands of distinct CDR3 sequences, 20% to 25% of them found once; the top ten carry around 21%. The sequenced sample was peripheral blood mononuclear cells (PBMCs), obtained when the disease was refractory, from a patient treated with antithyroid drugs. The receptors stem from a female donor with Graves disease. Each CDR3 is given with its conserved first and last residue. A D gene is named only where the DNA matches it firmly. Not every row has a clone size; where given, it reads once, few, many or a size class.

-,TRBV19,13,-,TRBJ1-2,CVQGARFIDGYTF,TGTGTTCAGGGCGCCCGATTTATTGATGGCTACACCTTC
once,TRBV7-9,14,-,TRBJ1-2,CASSLIGSVYGYTF,TGTGCCAGCAGCCTTATCGGGTCCGTTTATGGCTACACCTTC
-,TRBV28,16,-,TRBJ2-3,CASSLFFRELTDTQYF,TGTGCCAGCAGTTTATTTTTTAGGGAATTGACAGATACGCAGTATTTT
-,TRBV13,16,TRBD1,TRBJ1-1,CASSLGLEGARGEAFF,TGTGCCAGCAGCCTGGGGTTGGAGGGGGCGCGTGGCGAAGCTTTCTTT
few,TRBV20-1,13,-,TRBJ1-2,CSAITGTYYGYTF,TGCAGTGCTATAACCGGGACATACTATGGCTACACCTTC
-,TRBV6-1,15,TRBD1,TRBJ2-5,CASRGTGGSQETQYF,TGTGCCAGCAGGGGGACAGGGGGGAGCCAAGAGACCCAGTACTTC
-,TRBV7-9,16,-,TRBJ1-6,CASSSLTEFYNSPLHF,TGTGCCAGCAGCTCTTTGACAGAATTCTATAATTCACCCCTCCACTTT
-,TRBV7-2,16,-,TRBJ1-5,CASSLWGDYSNQPQHF,TGTGCCAGCAGCTTATGGGGGGACTATAGCAATCAGCCCCAGCATTTT
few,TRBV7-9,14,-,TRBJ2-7,CASSLTSEGYEQYF,TGTGCCAGCAGCCTAACGTCCGAGGGGTACGAGCAGTACTTC
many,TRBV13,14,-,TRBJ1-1,CASTPGAMNTEAFF,TGTGCCAGCACCCCAGGAGCCATGAACACTGAAGCTTTCTTT
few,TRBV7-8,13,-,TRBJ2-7,CASSGRTRDEQYF,TGTGCCAGCAGCGGACGGACTCGGGACGAGCAGTACTTC
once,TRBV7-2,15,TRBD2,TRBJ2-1,CASTKSGSAYNEQFF,TGTGCCAGCACCAAGAGCGGGAGCGCCTACAATGAGCAGTTCTTC
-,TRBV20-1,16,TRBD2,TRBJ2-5,CSARPTSGRIQETQYF,TGCAGTGCTAGGCCCACTAGCGGGAGAATCCAAGAGACCCAGTACTTC
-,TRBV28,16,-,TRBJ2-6,CASSFFGGSGANVLTF,TGTGCCAGCAGTTTTTTTGGGGGCTCTGGGGCCAACGTCCTGACTTTC
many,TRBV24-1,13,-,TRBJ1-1,CATSVRGATEAFF,TGTGCCACCAGTGTTCGAGGGGCCACTGAAGCTTTCTTT
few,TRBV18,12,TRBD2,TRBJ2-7,CASSPAGERQYF,TGTGCCAGCTCACCGGCGGGAGAAAGGCAGTACTTC
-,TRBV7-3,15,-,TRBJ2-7,CASSPGPSVIYEQYF,TGTGCCAGCAGCCCCGGTCCATCGGTCATCTACGAGCAGTACTTC
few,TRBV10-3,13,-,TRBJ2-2,CAISGLNTGELFF,TGTGCCATCTCGGGTCTGAACACCGGGGAGCTGTTTTTT
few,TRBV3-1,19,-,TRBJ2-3,CASSQRGPGAGRQTDTQYF,TGTGCCAGCAGCCAAAGGGGTCCGGGAGCAGGGAGGCAAACAGATACGCAGTATTTT
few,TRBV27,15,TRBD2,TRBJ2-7,CASSFAGDSSYEQYF,TGTGCCAGCAGTTTTGCGGGAGATAGCTCCTACGAGCAGTACTTC
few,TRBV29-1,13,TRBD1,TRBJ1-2,CSVPGTGNYGYTF,TGCAGCGTGCCCGGGACAGGAAACTATGGCTACACCTTC
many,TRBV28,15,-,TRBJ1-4,CASSPPPVQNEKLFF,TGTGCCAGCAGTCCCCCTCCGGTCCAAAATGAAAAACTGTTTTTT
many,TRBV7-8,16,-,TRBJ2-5,CASSPTESVYQETQYF,TGTGCCAGCAGCCCCACGGAGTCAGTGTACCAAGAGACCCAGTACTTC
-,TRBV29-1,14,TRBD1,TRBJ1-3,CSVARRGPGNTIYF,TGCAGCGTTGCGCGCAGGGGGCCTGGAAACACCATATATTTT
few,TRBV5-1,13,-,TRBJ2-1,CASSRSNGVEQFF,TGCGCCAGCAGTAGGAGTAACGGGGTTGAGCAGTTCTTC
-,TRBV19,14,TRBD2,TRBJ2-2,CASLAGPNTGELFF,TGTGCCAGTCTAGCGGGGCCGAACACCGGGGAGCTGTTTTTT
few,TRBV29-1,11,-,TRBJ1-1,CSVEANTEAFF,TGCAGCGTTGAAGCGAACACTGAAGCTTTCTTT
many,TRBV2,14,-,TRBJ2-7,CASSRGGQNYEQYF,TGTGCCAGCAGTCGAGGCGGCCAAAACTACGAGCAGTACTTC
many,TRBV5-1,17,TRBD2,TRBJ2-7,CASRLRTSGGPSHEQYF,TGCGCCAGCAGATTACGGACTAGCGGGGGACCTTCCCACGAGCAGTACTTC
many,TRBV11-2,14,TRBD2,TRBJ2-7,CASALIAGGGEQYF,TGTGCCAGCGCTTTGATTGCGGGAGGGGGCGAGCAGTACTTC
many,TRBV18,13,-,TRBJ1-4,CASSPGYNEKLFF,TGTGCCAGCTCACCAGGGTATAATGAAAAACTGTTTTTT
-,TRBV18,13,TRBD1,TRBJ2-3,CASSPTGDPREYF,TGTGCCAGCTCACCGACAGGGGATCCCCGGGAGTATTTT
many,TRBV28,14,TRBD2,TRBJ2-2,CASSLWREGGELFF,TGTGCCAGCAGTTTATGGCGGGAGGGAGGGGAGCTGTTTTTT
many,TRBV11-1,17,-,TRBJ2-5,CASSTPQVLAIQETQYF,TGTGCCAGCAGCACCCCACAGGTGCTAGCGATCCAAGAGACCCAGTACTTC
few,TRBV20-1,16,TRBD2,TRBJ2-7,CSASPRRSGKPYEQYF,TGCAGTGCTAGTCCTCGACGTAGCGGGAAACCCTACGAGCAGTACTTC
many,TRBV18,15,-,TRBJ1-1,CASSPSTTVGTEAFF,TGTGCCAGCTCACCATCAACAACCGTGGGAACTGAAGCTTTCTTT